These T cell receptor beta chains were read from a single sample in a study of liver allograft versus peripheral blood T cells. MiXCR, run by TCRdb on the reads, gives a single entry per CDR3 protein. The table has just under 5,500 distinct CDR3 sequences, approximately 17% seen once. The receptors were gathered from a human patient who had a liver transplant. Some T cells may be supplied by the graft donor. Both conserved end residues are part of each CDR3. A D gene is named only where the DNA matches it firmly. For some rows the clone size is stated as once, few or many, or as a class when expanded; others skip it.

D	V	J	size	DNA	CDR3
.	TRBV9	TRBJ1-1	.	TGTGCCAGCAGCGTAGGGCAGTCCATGAACACTGAAGCTTTCTTT	CASSVGQSMNTEAFF
TRBD2	TRBV28	TRBJ2-5	medium-sized	TGTGCCAGCAGTCCCCCTGGACTAGCGGGGAGACAAGAGACCCAGTACTTC	CASSPPGLAGRQETQYF
.	TRBV9	TRBJ1-2	.	TGTGCCAGCAGCGTAGGTAAAGGGTGCCATGGCTACACCTTC	CASSVGKGCHGYTF
.	TRBV7-2	TRBJ2-1	medium-sized	TGTGCCAGCAGCTTAGGTCCGGACTTACATGAGCAGTTCTTC	CASSLGPDLHEQFF
TRBD1	TRBV27	TRBJ1-1	.	TGTGCCTGCAGCGACAGGGGGAGGACTGAAGCTTTCTTT	CACSDRGRTEAFF
TRBD1	TRBV18	TRBJ2-5	medium-sized	TGTGCCAGCTCACCGCGGACAGGGGTGAGAGAGACCCAGTACTTC	CASSPRTGVRETQYF
TRBD1	TRBV6-5	TRBJ1-6	.	TGTGCCAGCAGTTACGACAGGGGGTGGTCACCCCTCCACTTT	CASSYDRGWSPLHF
.	TRBV6-6	TRBJ1-3	medium-sized	TGTGCCAGCAGTGAGGTTCACTCTGGAAACACCATATATTTT	CASSEVHSGNTIYF
TRBD1	TRBV12-3/TRBV12-4	TRBJ1-1	once	TGTGCCAGCACTACCGGGACAGGGGTCCGCCAAGCTACCTTT	CASTTGTGVRQATF
.	TRBV11-2	TRBJ2-2	.	TGTGCCAGCAGCTTTACCACCGGGGAGCTGTTTTTT	CASSFTTGELFF
.	TRBV20-1	TRBJ1-2	medium-sized	TGCAGTGCTAGGGGGTTAGGGTATGGCTACACCTTC	CSARGLGYGYTF
.	TRBV20-1	TRBJ1-5	medium-sized	TGCAGTGCTCAGTCCTCCGGTCAGCCCCAGCATTTT	CSAQSSGQPQHF
TRBD1	TRBV19	TRBJ1-6	medium-sized	TGTGCCAGTAGTATTTCGCAGGGGGGTAATTCACCCCTCCACTTT	CASSISQGGNSPLHF
TRBD1	TRBV7-9	TRBJ1-2	large	TGTGCCAGCAGCCCGGGAAGGGGGCGAGGGGGCTACACCTTC	CASSPGRGRGGYTF
TRBD1	TRBV19	TRBJ2-1	medium-sized	TGTGCCAGTAGTATTACCGACAGGGGGAGCAATGAGCAGTTCTTC	CASSITDRGSNEQFF
TRBD1	TRBV5-4	TRBJ2-7	many	TGTGCCAGCAGCTTCGGGACAGGGGGATTCGAGCAGTACTTC	CASSFGTGGFEQYF
TRBD1	TRBV6-5	TRBJ1-6	medium-sized	TGTGCCAGCAGTTACGTGACAGGGCTTTCACCCCTCCACTTT	CASSYVTGLSPLHF
.	TRBV20-1	TRBJ1-4	medium-sized	TGCAGTGCTAGCCCCGGGACCGGGGGTGAAAAACTGTTTTTT	CSASPGTGGEKLFF
TRBD1	TRBV3-1	TRBJ2-5	few	TGTGCCAGCAGCCAAGTCAGGGGGGAGACCCAGTACTTC	CASSQVRGETQYF
.	TRBV29-1	TRBJ2-7	medium-sized	TGCAGCGTTGACAGGGGAGGGTACGAGCAGTACTTC	CSVDRGGYEQYF
TRBD1	TRBV7-2	TRBJ1-2	medium-sized	TGTGCCAGCAGCTCTCAAACAGGGGGTAACTATGGCTACACCTTC	CASSSQTGGNYGYTF
TRBD1	TRBV27	TRBJ2-7	many	TGTGCCAGCAGTTTGGGACAGGGGACCTACGAGCAGTACTTC	CASSLGQGTYEQYF
.	TRBV3-1	TRBJ2-2	.	TGTGCCAGCAGCCGGCTGGCAGGGGAGCTGTTTTTT	CASSRLAGELFF
TRBD1	TRBV5-5	TRBJ1-2	.	TGTGCCAGCAGCTTAACCGGGACAGGGCGAAATGGCTACACCTTC	CASSLTGTGRNGYTF
.	TRBV5-5	TRBJ1-4	.	TGTGCCAGCAGCTTGTACTGGAGTGAAAAACTGTTTTTT	CASSLYWSEKLFF
.	TRBV7-2	TRBJ1-4	medium-sized	TGTGCCAGCAGCTTAGGTTCAGGGTTCGGCACTAATGAAAAACTGTTTTTT	CASSLGSGFGTNEKLFF
.	TRBV5-6	TRBJ2-3	.	TGTGCCAACAGCTTGACAGATACGCAGTATTTT	CANSLTDTQYF
TRBD2	TRBV11-1	TRBJ2-5	few	TGTGCCAGCAGCTTACTAGCGGGGCAAGAGACCCAGTACTTC	CASSLLAGQETQYF
.	TRBV28	TRBJ2-1	medium-sized	TGTGCCAGCAGTTTATTTCGACTAGTGGGTAGACTCGATGAGCAGTTCTTC	CASSLFRLVGRLDEQFF
TRBD2	TRBV9	TRBJ2-3	.	TGTGCCAGCAACTTCGGGACTAGCGGGAGCACAGATACGCAGTATTTT	CASNFGTSGSTDTQYF
TRBD1	TRBV6-1	TRBJ2-7	.	TGTGCCAGCAGTAGAGACAGGGAATACGAGCAGTACTTC	CASSRDREYEQYF
.	TRBV3-1	TRBJ2-7	.	TGTGCCAGCAGCCAAACTTGGGGGGTACCCTACGAGCAGTACTTC	CASSQTWGVPYEQYF
TRBD1	TRBV6-5	TRBJ1-1	.	TGTGCCAGCAGTTTCGACAGGGAAAGGAACACTGAAGCTTTCTTT	CASSFDRERNTEAFF
TRBD2	TRBV11-2	TRBJ2-7	few	TGTGCCAGCAGCGCCGGGACTAGCGGGAGTGTACGGTACTTC	CASSAGTSGSVRYF
TRBD2	TRBV9	TRBJ2-5	.	TGTGCCAGCAGCGTAGGGACTAGCGGAGTCCAAGAGACCCAGTACTTC	CASSVGTSGVQETQYF
.	TRBV30	TRBJ2-7	.	TGTGCCTGGGGGGGAGGTTTCTACGAGCAGTACTTC	CAWGGGFYEQYF
.	TRBV14	TRBJ1-2	medium-sized	TGTGCCAGCAGCCATCGCGGGGGGCAACACTCTAACTATGGCTACACCTTC	CASSHRGGQHSNYGYTF
.	TRBV20-1	TRBJ1-1	few	TGCAGTGCCTCTAGACTCATCTCCTACCACACTGAAGCTTTCTTT	CSASRLISYHTEAFF
.	TRBV6-5	TRBJ2-2	medium-sized	TGTGCCGCCGGCGGGGAGCTGTTTTTT	CAAGGELFF
.	TRBV20-1	TRBJ2-1	medium-sized	TGCAGTGCTAGGCTCGCGGGGTCCTACAATGAGCAGTTCTTC	CSARLAGSYNEQFF
.	TRBV9	TRBJ1-3	medium-sized	TGTGCCAGCAGCGTAGGGACTACTGGAAACACCATATATTTT	CASSVGTTGNTIYF
TRBD1	TRBV20-1	TRBJ1-1	medium-sized	TGCAGTGCTAGAGATGGTTTGGACAGGGGGGGCACTGAAGCTTTCTTT	CSARDGLDRGGTEAFF
TRBD1	TRBV24-1	TRBJ1-2	medium-sized	TGTGCCACCAGTAGGACAGGGGGCAGCTATGGCTACACCTTC	CATSRTGGSYGYTF
.	TRBV29-1	TRBJ2-3	medium-sized	TGCAGCGGTGGAGGTGGTAGTACTGATACGCAGTATTTT	CSGGGGSTDTQYF
.	TRBV6-5	TRBJ1-1	.	TGTGCCAGCAGTTACGGGGGGAATAGGGGATCTGAAGCTTTCTTT	CASSYGGNRGSEAFF
TRBD1	TRBV20-1	TRBJ1-6	medium-sized	TGCAGTGCTAGAGTGGGACAGTATAATTCACCCCTCCACTTT	CSARVGQYNSPLHF
TRBD2	TRBV6-2/TRBV6-3	TRBJ2-7	many	TGTGCCAGCAGTTATCCCGGGACTAGCGGGAGTACCGTAGGCTACGAGCAGTACTTC	CASSYPGTSGSTVGYEQYF
.	TRBV20-1	TRBJ1-1	.	TGCAGTGCTAGAGTCCAGGGAGGTACTGAAGCTTTCTTT	CSARVQGGTEAFF
.	TRBV15	TRBJ1-1	.	TGTGCCACCAGCCTCCGAAGTTTGACGGTGAACACTGAAGCTTTCTTT	CATSLRSLTVNTEAFF
.	TRBV3-1	TRBJ2-7	few	TGTGCCAGCAGCTCCTGGGGGGCAGCTAGTCCCTACGAGCAGTACTTC	CASSSWGAASPYEQYF
TRBD2	TRBV20-1	TRBJ2-1	many	TGCAGTGCCCGGCAAGCGGGGGGTAATGAGCAGTTCTTC	CSARQAGGNEQFF
.	TRBV12-3/TRBV12-4	TRBJ2-7	medium-sized	TGTGCCAGCAGTTTCGTTTTGGGGGCCGTCTCCTACGAGCAGTACTTC	CASSFVLGAVSYEQYF
TRBD1	TRBV11-1	TRBJ1-1	.	TGTGCCAGCAGCCCCGGACAGGGAGTAACTGAAGCTTTCTTT	CASSPGQGVTEAFF
TRBD1	TRBV28	TRBJ2-7	medium-sized	TGTGCCAGCAGCCGGTACAGGGGTTCCTACGAGCAGTACTTC	CASSRYRGSYEQYF
TRBD1	TRBV3-1	TRBJ1-2	few	TGTGCCAGCAGCCATGACAGGGACACCGGTAACTATGGCTACACCTTC	CASSHDRDTGNYGYTF
.	TRBV11-2	TRBJ2-2	.	TGTGCCAGCAGATCCACCAGGGATGTCTCCTTTTGGGGGGAGCTGTTTTTT	CASRSTRDVSFWGELFF
TRBD1	TRBV19	TRBJ1-5	.	TGTGCCAGTAGTATAGGAGACAGGGGGGATCAGCCCCAGCATTTT	CASSIGDRGDQPQHF
TRBD1	TRBV12-3/TRBV12-4	TRBJ1-2	medium-sized	TGTGCCAGCAGTCCTCGACAGGGGGCAGGCGGCTACACCTTC	CASSPRQGAGGYTF
TRBD1	TRBV18	TRBJ1-3	.	TGTGCCAGCTCACCTTCAAGGGTCAGGGGAGGGACAGCCAACTCTGGAAACACCATATATTTT	CASSPSRVRGGTANSGNTIYF
.	TRBV12-5	TRBJ1-1	once	TGTGCTAGTGGTTTGGAAGGGGTTACTGAAGCTTTCTTT	CASGLEGVTEAFF